One sample yielded the 11 T cell receptor beta chains listed below, sequenced in a study of T cell responses to AZD1222 COVID-19 vaccine. Data came from immunoSEQ multiplex PCR; TCRdb stores just in-frame clones and leaves some out. The table records about 120,000 clones, more than 85% of them present only once. Sequencing used peripheral blood, obtained 28 days after the second AZD1222 dose. Receptors originate from an adult who received the AZD1222 COVID-19 vaccine.

V is TRBV5-1 and J is TRBJ2-7, with a possible D match to TRBD1 (5 bases). Germline V gene sequence: CDR1 SGHRS, CDR2 YFSETQ. This CDR3 is 17 amino acids long. Trimming took off 0 bases at V and 2 bases at J, with 18 bases between the two ends. CDR3 loop: CASSLVGRGKGTYEQYF. The CDR3 nucleotides are TGCGCCAGCAGCTTGGTCGGTAGGGGAAAAGGAACCTACGAGCAGTACTTC.

This chain uses TRBV11-3 with TRBJ2-7; either TRBD1 or TRBD2 may supply D (5 bases each). This CDR3 spans 15 amino acids. Germline CDR1 is SGHNT and CDR2 is YENEEA. V lost 5 bases and J lost 2, with 16 bases in between. CDR3 sequence (DNA): TGTGCCAGCAGCACCCGGGACCCAACCACCTACGAGCAGTACTTC. This translates into CASSTRDPTTYEQYF.

The gene calls are TRBV5-1 and TRBJ2-1; D is perhaps TRBD2 (6 bases). The V gene's germline CDR1 is SGHRS and CDR2 YFSETQ. V was shortened by 5 bases and J by 4 bases, with 16 bases between the two germline ends. This CDR3 is built from 15 residues. CDR3 in amino acids: CASSSGGEVYNEQFF. CDR3 DNA: TGCGCCAGCAGTTCTGGCGGGGAGGTATACAATGAGCAGTTCTTC.

This chain joins TRBV6-4 and TRBJ1-5; D not certain. Germline CDR1 reads MRHNA; CDR2 reads SNTAGT. The CDR3 spans 13 residues. The V end was cut by 3 bases, the J end by 7 bases, with 10 bases between. The CDR3 DNA reads as TGTGCCAGCAGTGAGGGGTCGGGACAGCCCCAGCATTTT. Protein sequence: CASSEGSGQPQHF.

The chain uses TRBV5-1 and TRBJ2-3; D is undetermined. The V gene's germline CDR1 is SGHRS and CDR2 YFSETQ. Between the trimmed V and J ends, which lost 1 base and 2 bases, there was a span of 14 bases. The CDR3 totals 16 residues. The CDR3 loop is CASSLYLRAPTDTQYF. The CDR3 nucleotides read TGCGCCAGCAGCTTGTACCTCAGAGCCCCCACAGATACGCAGTATTTT.

This clone was detected only once. V gene TRBV6-5 combines with J gene TRBJ1-5; D remains unclear. Germline V lookup: CDR1 MNHEY, CDR2 SVGAGI. The CDR3 is made up of 12 amino acids. V was trimmed by 8 bases and J by 7 bases, leaving 12 bases between them. CDR3 protein: CASQTPGQPQHF. The CDR3 region has the DNA TGTGCCAGCCAGACGCCGGGACAGCCCCAGCATTTT.

The chain uses TRBV7-8 and TRBJ1-3; D unresolved. The V and J ends lost 3 bases and 0 bases respectively, with 6 bases between them. The V gene's germline CDR1 is SGHVS and CDR2 FQNEAQ. The CDR3 loop spans 14 amino acids. The CDR3 reads CASSFQSSGNTIYF. The CDR3 nucleotides are TGTGCCAGCAGCTTCCAGAGCTCTGGAAACACCATATATTTT.

The gene calls are TRBV28 and TRBJ1-1, with D perhaps TRBD1 (6 bases). Germline values: CDR1 MDHEN, CDR2 SYDVKM. Trimming took 8 bases from V and 6 from J, leaving 19 bases between them. The CDR3 consists of 14 residues. The CDR3 reads CASLPTGAAPEAFF. The CDR3 DNA is TGTGCCAGCCTCCCGACAGGAGCTGCCCCTGAAGCTTTCTTT.

About this clone: One junction end disagrees with the germline gene, perhaps due to a read error. The chain links TRBV7-2 to TRBJ1-6; D call uncertain. This CDR3 region has 15 residues. Germline CDR1 is SGHTA and CDR2 is FQGNSA. CDR3 sequence (DNA): TGTGCCAGCAGCGTAGCCAGCTCCTATAATTCACCCCTCCACTTT. This encodes CASSVASSYNSPLHF.

The genes are TRBV6-2 or TRBV6-3 and TRBJ2-3, with 9 bases that match TRBD1. The CDR3 extends over 17 amino acids. V gave up 2 bases and J gave up 4 bases; unmatched junction bases: 10. Germline loops: CDR1 MNHEY, CDR2 SVGEGT. CDR3 protein: CASSYGRGQGGADTQYF. CDR3 bases: TGTGCCAGCAGTTACGGACGGGGACAGGGCGGCGCAGATACGCAGTATTTT.

The genes are TRBV10-3 and TRBJ1-2; D is uncertain. CDR1 ENHRY and CDR2 SYGVKD come from the germline V gene. The V gene lost 7 bases and the J gene lost 6 bases, with 15 bases spanning the gap. The CDR3 length is 13 residues. The CDR3 here is CAIKGNRIDGYTF. The CDR3 nucleotides read TGTGCCATCAAAGGTAACAGAATCGATGGCTACACCTTC.